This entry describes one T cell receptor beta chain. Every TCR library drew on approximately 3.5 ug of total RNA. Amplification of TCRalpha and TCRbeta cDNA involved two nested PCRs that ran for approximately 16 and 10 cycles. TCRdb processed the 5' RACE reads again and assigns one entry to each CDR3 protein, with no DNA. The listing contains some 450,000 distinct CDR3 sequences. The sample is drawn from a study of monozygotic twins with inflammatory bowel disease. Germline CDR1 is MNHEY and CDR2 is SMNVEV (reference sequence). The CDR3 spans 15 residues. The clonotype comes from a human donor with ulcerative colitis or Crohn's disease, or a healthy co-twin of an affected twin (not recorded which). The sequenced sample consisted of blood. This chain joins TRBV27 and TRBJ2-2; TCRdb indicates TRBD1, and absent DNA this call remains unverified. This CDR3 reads CASSLRQANTGELFF.